The 9 T cell receptor beta chains in this list originate from one sample, sequenced in a study of Graves' ophthalmopathy and Graves' hyperthyroidism. The authors amplified TCR beta CDR3 regions from RNA transcripts. RT-PCR in the first round used HTBI primers; a second-round multiplex PCR followed. One entry per CDR3 protein, called by TCRdb with MiXCR from the multiplex PCR reads. The sample includes 35,000 to 45,000 distinct CDR3 sequences, roughly 50% seen only once; the top ten take 26%. The sequenced material came from peripheral blood. The source of these receptors is an adult woman with stable Graves' hyperthyroidism.

This clonotype was seen only once. The gene calls are TRBV7-9 and TRBJ2-3; 8 bases fit TRBD1. With 5 bases clipped from V and 4 bases from J, the junction kept 20 bases outside the gene matches. CDR3 length equals 19 residues. Germline CDR1 reads SEHNR; CDR2 reads FQNEAQ (reference sequence). CDR3 nucleotides: TGTGCCAGCAGCCCCCCCTATGCGGGAAGGCCAGGGGGCGCAGATACGCAGTATTTT. Its protein product is CASSPPYAGRPGGADTQYF.

The chain employs TRBV20-1 and TRBJ1-5; possible D gene TRBD1, 5 bases. In germline, CDR1 is DFQATT, CDR2 SNEGSKA (reference sequence). V dropped 4 bases and J dropped 4 bases, with 11 bases sitting between them. The CDR3 runs to 13 residues. The CDR3 protein is CSATREGNQPQHF. The CDR3 coding sequence is TGCAGTGCTACCAGGGAAGGAAATCAGCCCCAGCATTTT.

This clonotype appeared many times. A much bigger clone sits one base away, suggesting this may be a read error. The chain has TRBV9 and TRBJ1-1; no definite D call. V was cut by 4 bases and J by 0 bases, with 10 bases left in between. Germline lookup yields CDR1 SGDLS and CDR2 YYNGEE. This CDR3 is 14 amino acids long. In nucleotides, the CDR3 is TGTGCCAGCAGCCCTCGGACCATGAACACTGAAGCTTTCTTT. Translation gives CASSPRTMNTEAFF.

The CDR3 DNA follows: TGTGCCAGCAGAACCGGGACAGCTGGCTACGAGCAGTACTTC. The encoded protein is CASRTGTAGYEQYF. V is TRBV7-9 and J is TRBJ2-7, with 7 bases that match TRBD1. V was pared by 6 bases and J by 3 bases, with 8 bases of the junction left unmatched. Germline values: CDR1 SEHNR, CDR2 FQNEAQ (reference sequence). The CDR3 is 14 residues long.

The table lists this clonotype with many counts. The chain joins TRBV7-2 to TRBJ2-3; 9 bases align to TRBD2. The CDR3 has 19 amino acids. V lost 5 bases and J lost 1; bases outside the gene matches: 16. Germline V gives CDR1 SGHTA, CDR2 FQGNSA. The CDR3 loop reads CASSPPYAGGPGGTDTQYF. CDR3 nucleotides: TGTGCCAGCAGCCCCCCCTATGCGGGAGGGCCAGGGGGCACAGATACGCAGTATTTT.

At least ten counts were recorded for this clonotype. This chain connects TRBV6-5 to TRBJ1-5; the D is unclear. The length of the CDR3 is 12 residues. Trimming shortened V by 4 bases and J by 4 bases, and 5 bases separated the two germline ends. CDR1 is MNHEY and CDR2 is SVGAGI in the germline V gene. The CDR3 nucleotides read TGTGCCAGCAGTTTTCCAAATCAGCCCCAGCATTTT. Translated, it gives CASSFPNQPQHF.

The genes are TRBV19 and TRBJ1-5, with D perhaps matching TRBD1 (6 bases). The germline CDR1 and CDR2 sequences are LNHDA and SQIVND (reference sequence). Trimming left V 5 bases short and J 1 base short, with 15 bases between. The CDR3 totals 16 residues. For the CDR3, the DNA is TGTGCCAGTAGTGTAGGGGGGCCGTGGAGCAATCAGCCCCAGCATTTT. Protein product: CASSVGGPWSNQPQHF.

This clonotype was recorded many times. V is TRBV24-1 and J is TRBJ2-2; D is perhaps TRBD1 (6 bases). Germline CDR1 and CDR2: KGHDR and SFDVKD. The CDR3 covers 17 residues. V lost 4 bases to trimming and J lost 3 bases, with 17 bases between them. CDR3 sequence reads: CATSDPRGRGDTGELFF. The CDR3 nucleotides read TGTGCCACCAGTGACCCCCGAGGCAGGGGCGACACCGGGGAGCTGTTTTTT.

The genes are TRBV7-9 and TRBJ2-7; 9 nucleotides align to TRBD1. The ends lost 6 bases at V and 4 bases at J; junction bases unmatched: 13. This CDR3 has 16 residues. Germline CDR1 SEHNR, CDR2 FQNEAQ (reference sequence). CDR3 sequence reads: CASSPGRDRAVYEQYF. CDR3 bases: TGTGCCAGCAGTCCCGGACGGGACAGGGCAGTGTACGAGCAGTACTTC.